This T cell receptor (beta chain) was profiled in a study of tissue T cells after allogeneic stem cell transplantation (dated by TCRdb to the early 2020s). Regarding the study in general: The study profiled TCR beta repertoires across many tissues from research autopsies of patients with and without GVHD, plus mouse models of GVHD. The human part of the study was a prospective observational study with no blinding and no randomization. What the study reported, not specific to this receptor: Only a few T cell clones appeared in more than one patient, yet motif-based clustering showed tissue-specific repertoire signatures that were shared between patients. A small and clinically heterogeneous patient cohort was studied, and sampling depth was acknowledged as a limitation. Which tissue TCRs were alloreactive or antigen-specific was not determined in the study, and some clones might have been persisting host cells. In both patients and mice, T cells from blood and spleen picked up only a limited part of the TCR repertoire that was detected in tissues. Within patients, how anatomically similar tissues were was a major factor shaping TCR repertoire composition, regardless of disease or transplant status.

With respect to this clone: Its antigen target is currently unknown. Gene names and germline sequences refer to the mouse in this case. Sequencing ends 1 residue short of the CDR3 end; the germline J gene provides the rest.

The library was generated by the immunoSEQ multiplex PCR assay. Adaptive Biotechnologies performed TCRbeta CDR3 sequencing at survey depth and reported CDR3 sequences, V/J genes, productive frequency, and template counts. Amplification of TCR beta CDR3 regions was performed from genomic DNA rather than from RNA. Regarding the original processing steps: Jensen-Shannon divergence was used to quantify pairwise repertoire overlap between tissues, with a value of 1 meaning complete divergence and a value of 0 meaning identical repertoires. Tissues were clustered by single-linkage agglomerative hierarchical clustering of pairwise JSD values and displayed as dendrograms. GLIPH2 was run on all patient samples with simulation_depth 1000, kmer_min_depth 3 and cdr3_length_cutoff 8, and groups with more than two unique CDR3s were retained. A standardized tissue-overlap score was calculated by extrapolating Jaccard GLIPH-group overlap across patients to a standard repertoire size of 1000 clones. To look at how diversity was associated with clinical or experimental variables, linear mixed-effect models were used, with tissue treated as a fixed effect and individual treated as a random effect. TCRdb obtained this table from immuneACCESS and retained in-frame rearrangements with V and J assigned. These tables miss some clones; where compared with another copy, unresolved V genes account for less than half of the shortfall, and the remainder is unexplained. V and J calls and clone size come straight from that table; D and trimming were deduced from the DNA. In this sample the table shows some 48,000 clones, nearly 75% of which occur a single time. The ten top clones hold approximately 0.72% of the sample.

The CDR3, from cysteine to phenylalanine, totals 14 residues. The DNA covers only part of the CDR3, 39 bases in frame from base 1. V has 6 bases trimmed and J has 3 bases trimmed; junction bases matching no gene number 3. Taken from the germline V gene (reference sequence), the CDR1 and CDR2 loops are LGHDT and YNNKQL. This receptor chain uses TRBV4 and TRBJ1-5; 9 bases in between match TRBD1. What was sequenced was sorted cells pooled from one or two spleens. This TCR derives from a pool of C57BL/6 mice in good health. The CDR3 amino acid sequence is: CASRRTGANQAPLF. The part of the CDR3 DNA that was read is TGTGCCAGCAGGCGGACAGGGGCCAACCAGGCTCCGCTT.